The clone carrying this T cell receptor beta chain was observed a single time. This sample is part of a study of control samples from healthy donors and cancer patients. Sequencing was performed with immunoSEQ multiplex PCR; in TCRdb, only in-frame clones are kept and a portion is missing. The repertoire holds 150,000 to 200,000 clones, under 95% seen once, with 1.2% to 1.5% in the top ten. Sequencing was done on a sample of blood. The TCR originated in a woman aged 18-29 years in good health.

CDR3 region: CAIMEYNEQFF. CDR3 DNA sequence: TGTGCCATCATGGAGTACAATGAGCAGTTCTTC. This rearrangement joins TRBV10-3 to TRBJ2-1; D is unclear. This CDR3 has 11 residues. V was pared by 7 bases and J by 4 bases, with 5 bases between. Per the germline V gene, CDR1 is ENHRY and CDR2 is SYGVKD.